Below, 10 T cell receptor beta chains from the same sample are listed, as sequenced in a study of T cell changes during pregnancy in multiple sclerosis. Assay used: immunoSEQ multiplex PCR; TCRdb lists only in-frame clones, some missing. This sample has about 62,000 clones, with approximately 90% found just once. The input for sequencing was peripheral blood, taken in the first trimester of pregnancy. The source of these receptors is a female donor with multiple sclerosis, enrolled in a pregnancy study.

The chain joins TRBV10-2 to TRBJ1-2; 7 bases align to TRBD1. CDR3 size: 15 residues. The junction had 11 bases not matched to a gene; V was cut back by 6 bases and J by 4 bases. Germline lookup yields CDR1 WSHSY and CDR2 SAAADI. The CDR3 coding sequence is TGCGCCAGCAGCGAACCCCGGTCAGGGGGCTATGGCTACACCTTC. The encoded protein is CASSEPRSGGYGYTF.

The rearrangement uses TRBV21-1 and TRBJ1-2; the table's D call TRBD1 went unverified against the DNA. TRBV21-1 counts as a pseudogene. The CDR3 length is 17 residues. The CDR3 loop reads CASCSHRDREEGYGYTF. CDR3 DNA sequence: TGTGCCAGCTGTAGTCACCGGGACAGGGAAGAGGGCTATGGCTACACCTTC.

V and J are TRBV6-5 and TRBJ1-1, with no clear D. Per the germline V gene, CDR1 is MNHEY and CDR2 is SVGAGI. The CDR3 is 15 amino acids. Trimming cost V 2 bases and J 4 bases, with 14 bases left between them. CDR3 sequence reads: CASSYVDRGSTEAFF. The CDR3 nucleotides read TGTGCCAGCAGTTACGTTGATCGGGGATCCACTGAAGCTTTCTTT.

The rearrangement uses TRBV7-9 and TRBJ1-2; D might be TRBD1 (6 bases). Germline assignment: CDR1 SEHNR and CDR2 FQNEAQ (reference sequence). The CDR3 length is 15 residues. V lost 1 base and J 0 bases, leaving 9 bases between the germline ends. CDR3 DNA: TGTGCCAGCAGCTTAGGAGGGGGGGCTAACTATGGCTACACCTTC. Encoded protein: CASSLGGGANYGYTF.

The chain has TRBV6-5 and TRBJ1-1; 7 nucleotides match TRBD1. V was pared by 0 bases and J by 1 base, with 5 bases of the junction left unmatched. CDR3 length: 16 residues. Germline V gene data show CDR1 as MNHEY and CDR2 as SVGAGI. The CDR3 here is CASSYSRGQQNTEAFF. CDR3 sequence (DNA): TGTGCCAGCAGTTACTCCCGGGGACAGCAGAACACTGAAGCTTTCTTT.

The J gene is TRBJ2-5, the V gene TRBV11-1; 11 bases agree with TRBD2. CDR3 length: 14 amino acids. Germline V gene data show CDR1 as SGHAT and CDR2 as FQDESV (reference sequence). Trimming took 5 bases from V and 7 from J; bases not matched to a gene: 6. CDR3 in DNA: TGTGCCAGCAGCCGTAGCGGGGGGGCCACGACCCAGTACTTC. Translating it yields CASSRSGGATTQYF.

This chain joins TRBV6-1 and TRBJ1-1, with 8 bases identical to TRBD1. CDR1 is MNHNS, CDR2 SASEGT, per germline. Trimming took 6 bases from V and 2 from J; bases not matched to a gene: 5. The CDR3 length is 14 residues. The CDR3 sequence is CASRVDRGNTEAFF. In DNA form, the CDR3 reads TGTGCCAGCAGGGTAGACAGGGGTAACACTGAAGCTTTCTTT.

The chain uses TRBV4-1 and TRBJ2-6; maybe TRBD2 (6 bases). The CDR3 contains 19 residues. V shed 0 bases and J shed 0 bases, with 15 bases lying between them. Per germline, CDR1 MGHRA and CDR2 YSYEKL. Here the CDR3 reads CASSQDLGLIVSGANVLTF. CDR3 sequence (DNA): TGCGCCAGCAGCCAAGATCTGGGACTGATAGTCTCTGGGGCCAACGTCCTGACTTTC.

The V and J genes are TRBV19 and TRBJ1-2; D perhaps matches TRBD1 (6 bases). This CDR3 has 15 amino acids. In germline, CDR1 is LNHDA, CDR2 SQIVND (reference sequence). V was clipped by 7 bases and J by 5 bases, with 20 bases between them. CDR3 residues: CASTPRNDRLYGYTF. CDR3 nucleotide sequence: TGTGCCAGTACCCCCCGGAACGACAGGCTATATGGCTACACCTTC.

The chain links TRBV19 to TRBJ2-1; 14 nucleotides match TRBD2. CDR3 size: 14 residues. Germline V CDR1 and CDR2: LNHDA, SQIVND (reference sequence). Losses at the gene ends were 8 bases for V and 9 bases for J; bases not matched to a gene: 6. The CDR3 coding sequence is TGTGCCAGTGGGACTAGCGGGAGTCTAGGTGAGCAGTTCTTC. Translation gives CASGTSGSLGEQFF.